This T cell receptor (beta chain) was captured in a study of blood T cell repertoires in COVID-19. Study overall: Nucleic acid was either cDNA or gDNA, and it came from T cells, B-cell-depleted T cells, or PBMCs.

Recruits, aged about 18 to 95 years, lived in approximately 26 US areas. Either two negative PCRs, clearance, or symptom resolution qualified Cohort 3 donors as recovered. CDR3 length equals 13 residues. Trimming took 4 bases from V and 5 from J; bases not matched to a gene: 4. Sequencing used immunoSEQ multiplex PCR; TCRdb keeps in-frame clones, though not all of them. Found here are roughly 290,000 clones, 75% to 90% of them singletons; the top ten hold around 2.1%. The V gene is TRBV12-3 or TRBV12-4, the J gene TRBJ1-2; 7 bases match TRBD1. The sequencing input was PBMCs or T cells enriched from blood (not recorded which). This TCR came from a man younger than 40 who had recovered from COVID-19. CDR3 bases: TGTGCCAGCAGTTCGACAGGGCAATATGGCTACACCTTC. Translated, it gives CASSSTGQYGYTF.